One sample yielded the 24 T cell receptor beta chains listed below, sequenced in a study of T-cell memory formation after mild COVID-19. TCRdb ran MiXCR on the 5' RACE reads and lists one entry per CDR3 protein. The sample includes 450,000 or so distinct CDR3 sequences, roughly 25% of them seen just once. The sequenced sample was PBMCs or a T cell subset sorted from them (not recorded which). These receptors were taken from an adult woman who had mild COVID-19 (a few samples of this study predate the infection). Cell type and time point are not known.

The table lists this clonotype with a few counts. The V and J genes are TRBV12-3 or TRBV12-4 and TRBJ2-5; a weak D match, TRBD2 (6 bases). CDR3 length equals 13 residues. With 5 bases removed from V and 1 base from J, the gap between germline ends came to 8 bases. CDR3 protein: CASSRTTQETQYF. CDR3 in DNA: TGTGCCAGCAGTCGGACTACCCAAGAGACCCAGTACTTC.

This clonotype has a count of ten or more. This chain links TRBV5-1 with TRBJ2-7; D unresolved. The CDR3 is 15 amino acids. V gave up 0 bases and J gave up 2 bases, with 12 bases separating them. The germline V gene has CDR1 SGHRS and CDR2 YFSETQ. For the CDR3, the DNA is TGCGCCAGCAGCTTGGTAGACATACCTACCTACGAGCAGTACTTC. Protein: CASSLVDIPTYEQYF. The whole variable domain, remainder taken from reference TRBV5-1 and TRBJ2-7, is KAGVTQTPRYLIKTRGQQVTLSCSPISGHRSVSWYQQTPGQGLQFLFEYFSETQRNKGNFPGRFSGRQFSNSRSEMNVSTLELGDSALYLCASSLVDIPTYEQYFGPGTRLTVT.

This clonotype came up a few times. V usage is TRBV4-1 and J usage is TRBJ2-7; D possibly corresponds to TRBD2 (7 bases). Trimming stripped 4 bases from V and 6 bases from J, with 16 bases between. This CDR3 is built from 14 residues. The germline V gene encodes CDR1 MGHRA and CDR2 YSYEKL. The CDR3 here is CASSLGRGGREQYF. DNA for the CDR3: TGCGCCAGCAGCCTAGGGAGGGGGGGTCGCGAGCAGTACTTC.

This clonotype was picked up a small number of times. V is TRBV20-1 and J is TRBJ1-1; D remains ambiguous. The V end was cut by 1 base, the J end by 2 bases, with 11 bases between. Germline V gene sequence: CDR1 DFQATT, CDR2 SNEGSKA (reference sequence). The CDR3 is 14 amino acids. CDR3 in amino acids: CSARGLNSNTEAFF. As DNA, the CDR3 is TGCAGTGCTAGAGGATTGAACAGTAACACTGAAGCTTTCTTT.

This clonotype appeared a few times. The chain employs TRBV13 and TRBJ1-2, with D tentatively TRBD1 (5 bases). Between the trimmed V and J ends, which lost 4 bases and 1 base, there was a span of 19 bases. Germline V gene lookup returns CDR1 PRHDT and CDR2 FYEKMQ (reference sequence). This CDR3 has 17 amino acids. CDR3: CASSSNRNSNLNYGYTF. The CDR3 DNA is TGTGCCAGCAGCTCCAACAGGAACTCGAACCTTAACTATGGCTACACCTTC.

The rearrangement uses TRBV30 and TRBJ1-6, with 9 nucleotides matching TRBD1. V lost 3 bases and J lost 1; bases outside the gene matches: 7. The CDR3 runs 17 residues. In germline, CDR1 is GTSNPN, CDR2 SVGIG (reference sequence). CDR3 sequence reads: CAWRTGQGGSYNSPLHF. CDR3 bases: TGTGCCTGGAGAACGGGACAGGGCGGATCCTATAATTCACCCCTCCACTTT.

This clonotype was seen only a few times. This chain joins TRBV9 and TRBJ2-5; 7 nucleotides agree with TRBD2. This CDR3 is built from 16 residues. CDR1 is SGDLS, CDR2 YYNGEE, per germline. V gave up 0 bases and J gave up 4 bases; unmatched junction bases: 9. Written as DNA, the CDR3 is TGTGCCAGCAGCGTAGGGGGAGCGGGGCGGGGAGAGACCCAGTACTTC. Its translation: CASSVGGAGRGETQYF.

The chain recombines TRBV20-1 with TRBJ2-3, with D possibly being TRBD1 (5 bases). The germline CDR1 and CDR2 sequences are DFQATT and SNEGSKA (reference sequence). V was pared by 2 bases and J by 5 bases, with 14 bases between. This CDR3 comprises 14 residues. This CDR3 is CSARRGPAVDTQYF. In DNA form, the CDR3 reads TGCAGTGCTAGAAGGGGCCCCGCCGTAGATACGCAGTATTTT.

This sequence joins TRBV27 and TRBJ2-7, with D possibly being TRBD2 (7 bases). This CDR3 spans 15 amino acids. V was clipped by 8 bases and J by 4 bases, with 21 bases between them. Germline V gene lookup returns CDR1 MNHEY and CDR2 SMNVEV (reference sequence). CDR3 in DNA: TGTGCCAGCCTTGCCCGGGAAGGGGGGGTATACGAGCAGTACTTC. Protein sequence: CASLAREGGVYEQYF.

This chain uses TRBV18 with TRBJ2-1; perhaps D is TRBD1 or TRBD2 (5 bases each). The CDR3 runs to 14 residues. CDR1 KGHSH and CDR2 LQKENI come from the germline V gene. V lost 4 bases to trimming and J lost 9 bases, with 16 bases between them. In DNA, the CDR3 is TGTGCCAGCTCACAAGGGACGGAAAGGGGTGAGCAGTTCTTC. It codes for CASSQGTERGEQFF.

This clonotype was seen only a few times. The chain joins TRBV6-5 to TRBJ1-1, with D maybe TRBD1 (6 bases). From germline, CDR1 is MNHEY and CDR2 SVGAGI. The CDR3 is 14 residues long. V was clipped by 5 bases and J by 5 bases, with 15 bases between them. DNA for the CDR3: TGTGCCAGCAGTGCTGGACAGTTTCAAACTGAAGCTTTCTTT. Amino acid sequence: CASSAGQFQTEAFF.

As DNA, the CDR3 is TGTGCCAGCAGCGGACTAGCGGGGAGGGGGCCCGGGGAGCTGTTTTTT. Translation: CASSGLAGRGPGELFF. V usage is TRBV7-6 and J usage is TRBJ2-2; 12 bases are shared with TRBD2. The germline CDR1 and CDR2 sequences are SGHVS and FNYEAQ. This CDR3 is 16 amino acids long. The V gene end was trimmed by 5 bases and the J gene end by 6 bases; junction bases not matched to a gene: 7.

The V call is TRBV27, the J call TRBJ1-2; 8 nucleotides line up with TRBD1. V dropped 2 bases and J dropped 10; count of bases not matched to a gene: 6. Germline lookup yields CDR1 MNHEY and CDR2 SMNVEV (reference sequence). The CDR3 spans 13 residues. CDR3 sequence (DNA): TGTGCCAGCAGTTTACACAGGGGGGCCGACTACACCTTC. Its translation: CASSLHRGADYTF.

The CDR3 region has the DNA TGTGCCAGCAGCCCAATAGCGGGAGCTCGCGAGCAGTACTTC. Amino acid sequence: CASSPIAGAREQYF. This chain links TRBV9 with TRBJ2-7, with 9 bases matching TRBD2. Germline values: CDR1 SGDLS, CDR2 YYNGEE. This CDR3 is 14 amino acids long. V was pared by 4 bases and J by 6 bases, with 8 bases of the junction left unmatched.

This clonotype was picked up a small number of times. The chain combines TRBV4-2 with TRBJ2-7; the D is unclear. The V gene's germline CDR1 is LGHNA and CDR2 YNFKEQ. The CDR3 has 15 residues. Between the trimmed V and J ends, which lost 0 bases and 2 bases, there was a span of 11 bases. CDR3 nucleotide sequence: TGTGCCAGCAGCCAAGAGGTTGCGGTTACCTACGAGCAGTACTTC. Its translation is CASSQEVAVTYEQYF.

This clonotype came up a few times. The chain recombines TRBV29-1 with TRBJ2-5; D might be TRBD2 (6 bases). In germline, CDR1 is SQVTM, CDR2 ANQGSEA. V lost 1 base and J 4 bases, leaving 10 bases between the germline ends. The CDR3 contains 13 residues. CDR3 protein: CSVEVGGGETQYF. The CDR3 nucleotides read TGCAGCGTTGAAGTGGGAGGCGGAGAGACCCAGTACTTC.

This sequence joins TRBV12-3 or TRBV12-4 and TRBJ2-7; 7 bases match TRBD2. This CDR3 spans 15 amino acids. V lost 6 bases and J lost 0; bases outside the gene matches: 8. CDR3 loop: CASRLSGGSSYEQYF. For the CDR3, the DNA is TGTGCCAGCAGGCTCTCTGGCGGGAGCTCCTACGAGCAGTACTTC.

DNA of the CDR3: TGTGCCAGCAGTTTGCGGGAGGGCCGATACGAGCAGTACTTC. Residues: CASSLREGRYEQYF. V and J are TRBV27 and TRBJ2-7; 9 nucleotides align to TRBD2. Germline V gene sequence: CDR1 MNHEY, CDR2 SMNVEV (reference sequence). V lost 3 bases, J lost 4 bases, and 4 bases stayed unmatched. The CDR3 consists of 14 residues.

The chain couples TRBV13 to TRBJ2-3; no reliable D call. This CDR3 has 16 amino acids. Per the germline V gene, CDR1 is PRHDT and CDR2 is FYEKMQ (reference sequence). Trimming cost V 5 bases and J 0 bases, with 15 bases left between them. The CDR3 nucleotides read TGTGCCAGCAGCCACACAGTGTCAACTAGCACAGATACGCAGTATTTT. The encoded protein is CASSHTVSTSTDTQYF.

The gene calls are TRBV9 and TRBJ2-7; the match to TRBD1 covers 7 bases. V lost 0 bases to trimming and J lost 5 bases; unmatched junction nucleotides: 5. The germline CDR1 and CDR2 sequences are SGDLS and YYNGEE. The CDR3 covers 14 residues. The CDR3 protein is CASSVATGSDEQYF. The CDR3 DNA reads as TGTGCCAGCAGCGTAGCGACAGGGTCTGACGAGCAGTACTTC. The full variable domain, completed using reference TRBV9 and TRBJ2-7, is DSGVTQTPKHLITATGQRVTLRCSPRSGDLSVYWYQQSLDQGLQFLIQYYNGEERAKGNILERFSAQQFPDLHSELNLSSLELGDSALYFCASSVATGSDEQYFGPGTRLTVT.

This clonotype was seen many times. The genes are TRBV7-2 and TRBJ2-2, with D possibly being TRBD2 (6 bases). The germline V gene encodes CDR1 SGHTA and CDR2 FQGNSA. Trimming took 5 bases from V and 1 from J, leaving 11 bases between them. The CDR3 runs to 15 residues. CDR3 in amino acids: CASSLFGGNTGELFF. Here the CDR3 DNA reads TGTGCCAGCAGCCTCTTCGGGGGGAACACCGGGGAGCTGTTTTTT.

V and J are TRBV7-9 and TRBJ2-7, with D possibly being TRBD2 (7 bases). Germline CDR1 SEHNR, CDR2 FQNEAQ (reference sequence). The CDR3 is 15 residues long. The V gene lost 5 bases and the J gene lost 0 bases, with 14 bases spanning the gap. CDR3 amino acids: CASSGGAGSSYEQYF. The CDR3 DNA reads TGTGCCAGCAGCGGGGGGGCCGGGAGCTCCTACGAGCAGTACTTC.

CDR3 amino acids: CSASGRGQQPQHF. CDR3 in DNA: TGCAGTGCTAGCGGCAGGGGACAACAGCCCCAGCATTTT. The rearrangement joins TRBV20-1 to TRBJ1-5, with a tentative D call TRBD1 (6 bases). Trimming shortened V by 3 bases and J by 7 bases, and 13 bases separated the two germline ends. This CDR3 has 13 residues. Germline V lookup: CDR1 DFQATT, CDR2 SNEGSKA (reference sequence).

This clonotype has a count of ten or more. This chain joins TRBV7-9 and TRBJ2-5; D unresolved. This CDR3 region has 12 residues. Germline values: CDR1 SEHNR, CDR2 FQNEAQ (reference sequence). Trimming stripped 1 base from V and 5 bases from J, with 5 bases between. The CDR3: CASSLGWETQYF. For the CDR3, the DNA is TGTGCCAGCAGCTTAGGATGGGAGACCCAGTACTTC.